This T cell receptor beta chain is drawn from a study of blood T cell repertoires in COVID-19. In germline, CDR1 is SGHTS, CDR2 YDEGEE. Deletions cut 4 bases from V and 3 bases from J, with 10 bases between. This CDR3 spans 13 amino acids. Generated by immunoSEQ multiplex PCR, the TCRdb table keeps only in-frame clones and is missing some. The sample lists a few hundred thousand clones; around four fifths were seen once. This chain connects TRBV5-8 to TRBJ1-2, with a weak D call TRBD1 (6 bases). Sequencing was done on a sample of peripheral blood. The TCR was taken from a man aged 55 to 70 with acute or convalescent COVID-19. Written as DNA, the CDR3 is TGTGCCAGCAGCCCCCGACAGGACTATGGCTACACCTTC. This encodes CASSPRQDYGYTF.